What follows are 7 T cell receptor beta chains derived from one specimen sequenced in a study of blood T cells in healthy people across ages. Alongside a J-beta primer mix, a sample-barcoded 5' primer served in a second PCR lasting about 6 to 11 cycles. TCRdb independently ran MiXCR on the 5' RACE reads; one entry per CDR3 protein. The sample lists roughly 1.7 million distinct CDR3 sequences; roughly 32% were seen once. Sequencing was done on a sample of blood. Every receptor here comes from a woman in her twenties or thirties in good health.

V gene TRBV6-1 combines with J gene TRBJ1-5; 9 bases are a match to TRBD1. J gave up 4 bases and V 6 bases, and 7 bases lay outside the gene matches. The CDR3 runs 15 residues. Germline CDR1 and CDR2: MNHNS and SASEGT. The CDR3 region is CASSEGQGGNQPQHF. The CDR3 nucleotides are TGTGCCAGCAGCGAGGGACAGGGAGGTAATCAGCCCCAGCATTTT.

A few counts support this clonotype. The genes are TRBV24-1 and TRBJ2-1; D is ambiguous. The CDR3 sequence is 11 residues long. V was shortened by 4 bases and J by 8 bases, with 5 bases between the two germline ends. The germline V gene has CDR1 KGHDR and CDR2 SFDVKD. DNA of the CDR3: TGTGCCACCAGTGACGTCTATGAGCAGTTCTTC. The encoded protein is CATSDVYEQFF.

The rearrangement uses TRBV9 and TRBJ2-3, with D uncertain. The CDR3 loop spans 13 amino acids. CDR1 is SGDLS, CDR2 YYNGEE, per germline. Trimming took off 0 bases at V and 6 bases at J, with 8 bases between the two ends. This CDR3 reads CASSVALRDTQYF. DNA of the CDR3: TGTGCCAGCAGCGTAGCATTGAGGGATACGCAGTATTTT.

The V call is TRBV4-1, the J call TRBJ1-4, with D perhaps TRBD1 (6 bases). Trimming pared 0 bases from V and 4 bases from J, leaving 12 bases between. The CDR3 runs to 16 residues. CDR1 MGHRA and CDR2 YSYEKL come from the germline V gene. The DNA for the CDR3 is TGCGCCAGCAGCCAAGACCCCGGACAGCTTAATGAAAAACTGTTTTTT. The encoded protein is CASSQDPGQLNEKLFF.

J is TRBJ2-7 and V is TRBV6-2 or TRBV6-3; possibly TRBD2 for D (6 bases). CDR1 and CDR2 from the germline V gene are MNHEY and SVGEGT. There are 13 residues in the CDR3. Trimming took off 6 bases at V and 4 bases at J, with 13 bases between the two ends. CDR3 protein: CASRPLEGYEQYF. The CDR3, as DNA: TGTGCCAGCAGGCCTCTGGAGGGGTACGAGCAGTACTTC.

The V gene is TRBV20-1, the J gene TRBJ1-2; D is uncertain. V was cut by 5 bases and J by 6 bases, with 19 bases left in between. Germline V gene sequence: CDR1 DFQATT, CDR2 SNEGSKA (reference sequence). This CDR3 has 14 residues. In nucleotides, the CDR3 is TGCAGTGCTCCTCCGGCCCGATTCGAGCATGGCTACACCTTC. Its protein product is CSAPPARFEHGYTF.

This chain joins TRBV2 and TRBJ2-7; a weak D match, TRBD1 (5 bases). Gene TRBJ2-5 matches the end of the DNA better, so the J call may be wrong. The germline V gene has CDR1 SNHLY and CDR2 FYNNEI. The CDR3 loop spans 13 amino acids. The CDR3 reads CAGTLDRGETQYF. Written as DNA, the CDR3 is TGTGCCGGCACTCTTGATAGGGGAGAGACCCAGTACTTC.